Below are 18 T cell receptor beta chains sequenced from a single sample in a study of synovial regulatory T cells in juvenile arthritis. The data were produced by immunoSEQ multiplex PCR, yet TCRdb's version contains in-frame clones alone and is incomplete. The sample is made up of 7,500 to 10,000 clones, and the top ten hold 1% to 1.3% of it. The source material was Treg cells from blood. Documented subset: remaining (HLA-DR-negative) circulating blood Treg cells. These receptors originate from a donor younger than 30 with juvenile idiopathic arthritis.

V and J are TRBV11-2 and TRBJ2-3. Per the germline V gene, CDR1 is SGHAT and CDR2 is FQNNGV. CDR3 length: 15 residues. Nucleotide data are not available. CDR3 region: CASSLAAKSTDTQYF.

The chain uses TRBV29-1 and TRBJ2-1; lacking DNA, the TRBD1 call made by TCRdb goes unchecked. CDR1 SQVTM and CDR2 ANQGSEA come from the germline V gene. The CDR3 contains 11 residues. No DNA sequence was recorded. The CDR3 loop is CSVGHDNEQFF.

V usage is TRBV28 and J usage is TRBJ2-7. The germline gives CDR1 MDHEN, CDR2 SYDVKM. The length of the CDR3 is 14 residues. Nucleotide data are not available. CDR3 in amino acids: CASSGVGASYEQYF.

The V call is TRBV2, the J call TRBJ1-4; with no DNA, the TCRdb D assignment of TRBD1 cannot be verified. The germline gives CDR1 SNHLY, CDR2 FYNNEI. This CDR3 has 14 residues. No DNA was logged. CDR3 amino acids: CASRIRQGARELFF.

The rearrangement links TRBV11-2 to TRBJ1-1; TCRdb's assignment of TRBD1 cannot be checked, as there is no DNA. The CDR3 covers 15 residues. The coding DNA is unavailable. Germline CDR1 and CDR2: SGHAT and FQNNGV. The CDR3 sequence: CASSRRDRGQTEAFF.

CDR3 loop: CSVLTLLNTEAFF. The rearrangement uses TRBV29-1 and TRBJ1-1. The CDR3 runs to 13 residues. No DNA appears here. Germline V gene sequence: CDR1 SQVTM, CDR2 ANQGSEA.

The V and J genes are TRBV10-3 and TRBJ1-1; TCRdb lists TRBD1, though no DNA is available to test this call. CDR1 ENHRY and CDR2 SYGVKD come from the germline V gene. CDR3 size: 14 residues. No DNA is given. The CDR3 loop reads CAISLQGSGTEAFF.

V usage is TRBV6-1 and J usage is TRBJ2-1. The CDR3 length is 12 residues. Only the protein sequence is given. From germline, CDR1 is MNHNS and CDR2 SASEGT. The CDR3 reads CASSEAYNEQFF.

The chain uses TRBV7-9 and TRBJ2-1; without DNA, the TCRdb call of TRBD2 cannot be checked. Per germline, CDR1 SEHNR and CDR2 FQNEAQ (reference sequence). The length of the CDR3 is 16 residues. A DNA sequence was not provided. This CDR3 reads CASSTWREGPYNEQFF.

V usage is TRBV20-1 and J usage is TRBJ2-7; there is no DNA to check the TCRdb D call of TRBD1. Germline assignment: CDR1 DFQATT and CDR2 SNEGSKA (reference sequence). The CDR3 contains 11 residues. No nucleotide data were recorded. The CDR3 spells CSAARVGEQYF.

The chain is built from TRBV2 and TRBJ2-7. Germline CDR1 reads SNHLY; CDR2 reads FYNNEI. The CDR3 is 12 residues long. No DNA sequence was recorded. CDR3: CASSVEGDEQYF.

V and J are TRBV6-4 and TRBJ1-2; absent DNA, TCRdb's TRBD1 call cannot be checked. Germline V gene lookup returns CDR1 MRHNA and CDR2 SNTAGT. CDR3 length equals 15 residues. DNA for this receptor is not on file. The CDR3 is CASSAHAGGAGSYTF.

J is TRBJ1-5 and V is TRBV7-9; the TRBD1 assignment by TCRdb is unverifiable without DNA. The germline CDR1 and CDR2 sequences are SEHNR and FQNEAQ (reference sequence). The CDR3 spans 13 residues. No DNA has been recorded. This CDR3 reads CASSLTPGQPQHF.

The chain employs TRBV13 and TRBJ2-6; lacking DNA, the TRBD2 call made by TCRdb goes unchecked. Germline V CDR1 and CDR2: PRHDT, FYEKMQ (reference sequence). CDR3 length: 18 residues. No DNA was logged. CDR3 sequence: CASRPTSGRLGGANVLTF.

This sequence joins TRBV6-5 and TRBJ2-2; TCRdb indicates TRBD2, and absent DNA this call remains unverified. This CDR3 has 16 residues. No DNA has been recorded. The germline gives CDR1 MNHEY, CDR2 SVGAGI. The CDR3 loop reads CASSYSRGINTGELFF.

This chain connects TRBV29-1 to TRBJ1-1. CDR1 SQVTM and CDR2 ANQGSEA come from the germline V gene. CDR3 length: 15 amino acids. Only the protein is on record. The CDR3 loop is CSVGVSRGVYTEAFF.

The chain has TRBV7-9 and TRBJ1-5; with no DNA, the TCRdb D assignment of TRBD1 cannot be verified. This CDR3 spans 15 amino acids. No DNA is recorded. From germline, CDR1 is SEHNR and CDR2 FQNEAQ (reference sequence). This CDR3 reads CASSSGTGPNQPQHF.

CDR3 amino acids: CASSSGAASVNTEAFF. The chain couples TRBV28 to TRBJ1-1; with no DNA, the TCRdb D assignment of TRBD1 cannot be verified. Germline V gene data show CDR1 as MDHEN and CDR2 as SYDVKM. This CDR3 region has 16 residues. The record lacks a DNA sequence.